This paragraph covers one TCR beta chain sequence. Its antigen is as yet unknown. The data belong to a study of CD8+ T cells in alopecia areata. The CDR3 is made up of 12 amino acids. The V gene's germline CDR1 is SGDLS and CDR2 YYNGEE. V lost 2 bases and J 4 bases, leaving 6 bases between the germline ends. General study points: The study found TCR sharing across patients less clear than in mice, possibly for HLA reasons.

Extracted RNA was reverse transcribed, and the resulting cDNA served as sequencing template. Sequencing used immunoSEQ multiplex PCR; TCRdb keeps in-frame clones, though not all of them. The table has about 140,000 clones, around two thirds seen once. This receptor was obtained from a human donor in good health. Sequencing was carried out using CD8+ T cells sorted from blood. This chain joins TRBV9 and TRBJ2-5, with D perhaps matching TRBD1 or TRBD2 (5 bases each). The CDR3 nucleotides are TGTGCCAGCAGCGTTGGGGGAGAGACCCAGTACTTC. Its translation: CASSVGGETQYF.